The 32 T cell receptor beta chains reported below all come from one sample, sequenced in a study of technical replicates of blood from several donors. Produced via immunoSEQ multiplex PCR; TCRdb's table is partial and in-frame only. The table includes tens of thousands of clones, approximately 92% detected once. The specimen was T cells isolated from PBMCs. These receptors were taken from a human donor in good health.

The chain employs TRBV19 and TRBJ1-5, with TRBD1 matching over 7 bases. Germline loops: CDR1 LNHDA, CDR2 SQIVND (reference sequence). The CDR3 spans 16 residues. V was pared by 2 bases and J by 3 bases, with 7 bases of the junction left unmatched. This CDR3 reads CASSIRGRILNQPQHF. As DNA, the CDR3 is TGTGCCAGTAGTATAAGGGGGCGCATCCTCAATCAGCCCCAGCATTTT.

The chain links TRBV2 to TRBJ2-2, with 13 bases lining up with TRBD2. V gave up 4 bases and J gave up 3 bases; unmatched junction bases: 2. The CDR3 sequence is 16 residues long. CDR1 is SNHLY and CDR2 is FYNNEI in the germline V gene. For the CDR3, the DNA is TGTGCCAGCAGTGCCGGGACTAGCGGGGACACCGGGGAGCTGTTTTTT. Its translation: CASSAGTSGDTGELFF.

This clone was recorded once. The CDR3 loop is CASSSQGSSSYEQYF. Written as DNA, the CDR3 is TGCGCCAGCAGCTCACAGGGGTCCAGCTCCTACGAGCAGTACTTC. This rearrangement joins TRBV5-1 to TRBJ2-7; 7 positions match TRBD1. The CDR3 extends over 15 amino acids. Germline V gene data show CDR1 as SGHRS and CDR2 as YFSETQ. V shed 3 bases, J shed 0 bases, and the junction held 6 bases outside the gene matches.

The chain recombines TRBV7-9 with TRBJ1-1, with no clear D. Trimming left V 3 bases short and J 1 base short, with 15 bases between. The germline V gene has CDR1 SEHNR and CDR2 FQNEAQ (reference sequence). CDR3 length equals 16 residues. The chain's CDR3 is CASSFHLDTSNTEAFF. In nucleotides, the CDR3 is TGTGCCAGCAGCTTCCATTTAGACACATCGAACACTGAAGCTTTCTTT.

The chain is built from TRBV30 and TRBJ2-1; possible D gene TRBD1, 5 bases. The CDR3 spans 15 residues. Trimming stripped 0 bases from V and 8 bases from J, with 17 bases between. Germline values: CDR1 GTSNPN, CDR2 SVGIG (reference sequence). Here the CDR3 DNA reads TGTGCCTGGAGTGTAAACCCCTGGGGCATGGATGAGCAGTTCTTC. It translates to CAWSVNPWGMDEQFF.

The chain combines TRBV19 with TRBJ1-5, with 9 nucleotides matching TRBD1. V gave up 10 bases and J gave up 2 bases; unmatched junction bases: 6. The CDR3 spans 14 residues. Germline CDR1 reads LNHDA; CDR2 reads SQIVND (reference sequence). The CDR3 is CATRGQGGNQPQHF. The CDR3 nucleotides are TGTGCCACCCGGGGACAGGGTGGCAATCAGCCCCAGCATTTT.

This chain connects TRBV2 to TRBJ2-3; D might be TRBD1 (5 bases). The V and J ends lost 8 bases and 2 bases respectively, with 17 bases between them. CDR1 and CDR2 from the germline V gene are SNHLY and FYNNEI. The CDR3 covers 15 residues. The CDR3 DNA reads TGTGCCAGCTGTGTTAATGGGGCCGTCACAGATACGCAGTATTTT. Its protein product is CASCVNGAVTDTQYF.

The V gene is TRBV10-3, the J gene TRBJ2-7; D uncertain. The ends were cut back, 10 bases at V and 2 bases at J, with 27 bases in the middle. CDR1 and CDR2 from the germline V gene are ENHRY and SYGVKD. CDR3 length: 17 amino acids. Here the CDR3 DNA reads TGTGCCACGACTCATGAGTTGAGGCTAAACTCACCCTACGAGCAGTACTTC. It specifies CATTHELRLNSPYEQYF.

The gene calls are TRBV9 and TRBJ2-5, with 9 bases matching TRBD1. The CDR3 sequence is 16 residues long. Per germline, CDR1 SGDLS and CDR2 YYNGEE. Trimming took 8 bases from V and 4 from J; bases not matched to a gene: 15. The CDR3 loop reads CASSHERGTGRETQYF. CDR3 bases: TGTGCCAGTTCTCACGAGAGGGGGACAGGGAGAGAGACCCAGTACTTC.

This clone came up once. The rearrangement links TRBV29-1 to TRBJ1-2; D is perhaps TRBD1 (5 bases). V dropped 6 bases and J dropped 5 bases, with 19 bases sitting between them. The CDR3 length is 14 residues. Germline assignment: CDR1 SQVTM and CDR2 ANQGSEA. The CDR3 DNA is TGCAGCGTGGCGCCGCAGGGCTTAGGTTATGGCTACACCTTC. Encoded protein: CSVAPQGLGYGYTF.

The rearrangement joins TRBV7-3 to TRBJ2-5; TRBD2 matches at 12 bases. This CDR3 is built from 17 residues. Germline V gene sequence: CDR1 SGHTA, CDR2 FQGTGA. The V and J ends lost 1 base and 2 bases, in that order; junction bases with no gene match: 5. CDR3 loop: CASSLIPSGRAQETQYF. CDR3 DNA: TGTGCCAGCAGCTTAATACCTAGCGGGAGGGCGCAAGAGACCCAGTACTTC.

The genes are TRBV30 and TRBJ2-1; TRBD2 agrees at 9 bases. V gave up 1 base and J gave up 6 bases; unmatched junction bases: 4. CDR3 length equals 14 residues. Germline CDR1 and CDR2: GTSNPN and SVGIG (reference sequence). The CDR3 is CAWSGGGLANEQFF. In nucleotides, the CDR3 is TGTGCCTGGAGTGGGGGGGGACTAGCCAATGAGCAGTTCTTC.

The rearrangement links TRBV7-8 to TRBJ1-2, with a possible D match to TRBD1 (5 bases). CDR1 and CDR2 from the germline V gene are SGHVS and FQNEAQ. V was clipped by 8 bases and J by 0 bases, with 19 bases between them. CDR3 length equals 16 residues. In nucleotides, the CDR3 is TGTGCCAGCCATTCCTTTAGGGCAGGGTCTAACTATGGCTACACCTTC. It translates to CASHSFRAGSNYGYTF.

The chain employs TRBV5-6 and TRBJ2-7; D call uncertain. The CDR3 loop spans 13 amino acids. V was shortened by 5 bases and J by 1 base, with 10 bases between the two germline ends. Germline-derived CDR1 and CDR2 are SGHDT and YYEEEE. The CDR3 DNA is TGTGCCAGCAGTCTAATCCGTTCCTACGAGCAGTACTTC. Translation: CASSLIRSYEQYF.

This chain uses TRBV6-1 with TRBJ2-1; perhaps TRBD2 as D (6 bases). The CDR3 is 16 amino acids. Germline V gene data show CDR1 as MNHNS and CDR2 as SASEGT. The V end was cut by 2 bases, the J end by 6 bases, with 17 bases between. The CDR3 loop reads CASSEREDGYSNEQFF. The CDR3 DNA sequence: TGTGCCAGCAGTGAAAGGGAGGACGGGTACTCCAATGAGCAGTTCTTC.

This rearrangement joins TRBV19 to TRBJ1-5, with D perhaps TRBD1 (5 bases). With 6 bases removed from V and 1 base from J, the gap between germline ends came to 13 bases. Germline V CDR1 and CDR2: LNHDA, SQIVND (reference sequence). The CDR3 is made up of 15 amino acids. The CDR3 is CASSPGHSSNQPQHF. The CDR3 nucleotides read TGTGCCAGTAGCCCCGGACATTCGAGCAATCAGCCCCAGCATTTT.

The sample holds a few counts of this clone. V is TRBV27 and J is TRBJ1-4; TRBD1 aligns across 10 bases. With V trimmed by 3 bases and J by 8 bases, 6 bases remained unmatched. From germline, CDR1 is MNHEY and CDR2 SMNVEV (reference sequence). This CDR3 has 15 residues. CDR3 in DNA: TGTGCCAGCAGTTTGCCCGGGACAGGGGACGAAAAACTGTTTTTT. Translated: CASSLPGTGDEKLFF.

The J gene is TRBJ2-1, the V gene TRBV4-1; 11 bases line up with TRBD2. Germline-derived CDR1 and CDR2 are MGHRA and YSYEKL. The CDR3 is 17 residues long. With V trimmed by 2 bases and J by 5 bases, 8 bases remained unmatched. CDR3 residues: CASSQPVGTSGNNEQFF. CDR3 bases: TGCGCCAGCAGCCAACCGGTTGGGACTAGCGGTAACAATGAGCAGTTCTTC.

The count of this clone is one. J is TRBJ2-3 and V is TRBV13; no clear D gene. The CDR3 is 11 amino acids. The germline V gene has CDR1 PRHDT and CDR2 FYEKMQ (reference sequence). The germline V and J ends were trimmed by 3 bases and 5 bases, with 3 bases remaining between them. CDR3 region: CASSFRDTQYF. In DNA form, the CDR3 reads TGTGCCAGCAGCTTTAGAGATACGCAGTATTTT.

The chain combines TRBV28 with TRBJ1-1; D uncertain. Trimming stripped 2 bases from V and 4 bases from J, with 8 bases between. The CDR3 sequence is 13 residues long. The germline gives CDR1 MDHEN, CDR2 SYDVKM. Here the CDR3 DNA reads TGTGCCAGCAGTTTAGTACCCGGCACTGAAGCTTTCTTT. Residues: CASSLVPGTEAFF.

This clone was counted once. This chain connects TRBV19 to TRBJ2-3; no firm D call. Germline assignment: CDR1 LNHDA and CDR2 SQIVND (reference sequence). V was shortened by 5 bases and J by 2 bases, with 8 bases between the two germline ends. The CDR3 has 13 residues. The CDR3 reads CASSLSLTDTQYF. Here the CDR3 DNA reads TGTGCCAGTAGTTTGTCTCTCACAGATACGCAGTATTTT.

The rearrangement joins TRBV2 to TRBJ1-3; TRBD1 might be the D (6 bases). Trimming cost V 0 bases and J 4 bases, with 16 bases left between them. The CDR3 loop spans 17 amino acids. Germline V gene sequence: CDR1 SNHLY, CDR2 FYNNEI. The CDR3 bases are TGTGCCAGCAGTGAAGCGCTTGGGGGGGCGCGGGGAAACACCATATATTTT. Translation gives CASSEALGGARGNTIYF.

The chain is built from TRBV7-6 and TRBJ2-3; TRBD2 matches 7 bases. V shed 1 base, J shed 3 bases, and the junction held 1 base outside the gene matches. The length of the CDR3 is 14 residues. The germline V gene has CDR1 SGHVS and CDR2 FNYEAQ. Written as DNA, the CDR3 is TGTGCCAGCAGCTTAGGACTAGCTACAGATACGCAGTATTTT. Residues: CASSLGLATDTQYF.

The V and J genes are TRBV7-9 and TRBJ2-1, with unresolved D. In germline, CDR1 is SEHNR, CDR2 FQNEAQ (reference sequence). CDR3 length equals 16 residues. V was pared by 2 bases and J by 1 base, with 12 bases between. The CDR3 DNA follows: TGTGCCAGCAGCTTAATTAGGAGTTGGTCCTACAATGAGCAGTTCTTC. Its protein product is CASSLIRSWSYNEQFF.

The chain carries TRBV19 and TRBJ1-2, with D hard to call. V lost 5 bases and J lost 0, with 7 bases in between. Germline CDR1 and CDR2: LNHDA and SQIVND (reference sequence). The CDR3 is 13 amino acids. Here the CDR3 reads CASSPVTNYGYTF. CDR3 bases: TGTGCCAGTAGTCCAGTAACTAACTATGGCTACACCTTC.

A few counts support this clone. This chain uses TRBV9 with TRBJ1-1; the match to TRBD1 covers 9 bases. From germline, CDR1 is SGDLS and CDR2 YYNGEE. With 3 bases clipped from V and 5 bases from J, the junction kept 5 bases outside the gene matches. The CDR3 spans 14 residues. CDR3 in amino acids: CASSERQGGTEAFF. CDR3 DNA: TGTGCCAGCAGCGAAAGACAGGGGGGGACTGAAGCTTTCTTT.

This rearrangement joins TRBV9 to TRBJ1-1, with 9 positions matching TRBD1. CDR3 length equals 14 residues. The germline V gene encodes CDR1 SGDLS and CDR2 YYNGEE. V gave up 6 bases and J gave up 1 base; unmatched junction bases: 4. Here the CDR3 DNA reads TGTGCCAGCATGAAGGGACAGGGGAACACTGAAGCTTTCTTT. It yields the protein CASMKGQGNTEAFF.

The chain has TRBV6-5 and TRBJ2-7; D ambiguous. This CDR3 is built from 15 residues. Germline V gene sequence: CDR1 MNHEY, CDR2 SVGAGI. Between the trimmed V and J ends, which lost 0 bases and 3 bases, there was a span of 12 bases. The DNA of the CDR3 is TGTGCCAGCAGTTACTCGGTACAGATGGTCTACGAGCAGTACTTC. The encoded protein is CASSYSVQMVYEQYF.

The chain joins TRBV7-2 to TRBJ2-7; 8 nucleotides line up with TRBD2. The CDR3 consists of 14 residues. Germline CDR1 is SGHTA and CDR2 is FQGNSA. Trimming at V came to 4 bases and at J to 5 bases, leaving 7 bases not matched to a gene. Written as DNA, the CDR3 is TGTGCCAGCAGCTCCAGCGGGAGCCTCCACGAGCAGTACTTC. It codes for CASSSSGSLHEQYF.

The chain couples TRBV5-1 to TRBJ2-6; tentative D call: TRBD2 (5 bases). The CDR3 sequence is 17 residues long. Germline loops: CDR1 SGHRS, CDR2 YFSETQ. V lost 0 bases and J 2 bases, leaving 12 bases between the germline ends. CDR3: CASSLGRGLAGANVLTF. The CDR3 nucleotides are TGCGCCAGCAGCTTGGGTCGGGGTTTGGCTGGGGCCAACGTCCTGACTTTC.

J is TRBJ1-1 and V is TRBV9, with a weak D call TRBD1 (6 bases). The CDR3 spans 13 residues. The V and J ends lost 3 bases and 6 bases respectively, with 12 bases between them. Looked up from germline, CDR1 is SGDLS and CDR2 is YYNGEE. The CDR3 DNA reads as TGTGCCAGCAGCGCAACAGGGATAGCTGAAGCTTTCTTT. Translating gives CASSATGIAEAFF. Based on the CDR3 plus reference TRBV9 and TRBJ1-1, the full variable domain is DSGVTQTPKHLITATGQRVTLRCSPRSGDLSVYWYQQSLDQGLQFLIQYYNGEERAKGNILERFSAQQFPDLHSELNLSSLELGDSALYFCASSATGIAEAFFGQGTRLTVV.

This clone was counted between two and nine times. The chain employs TRBV10-1 and TRBJ1-1; 9 bases map to TRBD1. V dropped 7 bases and J dropped 11; count of bases not matched to a gene: 8. CDR1 and CDR2 (germline): WNHNN, SYGVQD (reference sequence). The CDR3 extends over 12 amino acids. CDR3 sequence (DNA): TGCGCCAGCACCCTGGACAGGGGACGGGCTTTCTTT. Translating it yields CASTLDRGRAFF.